The present TCR beta chain was sequenced within a study of human versus mouse CDR3 diversity and MHC coevolution. Study-level information: Reportedly, immunoSEQ detects one in 200,000 T cells with minimized PCR bias. Between about 0.6 x 10^7 and 1.7 x 10^7 valid reads came from each sample.

Findings and limits, study-wide: Most of the three human donors had the lowest clonal inequality.

V was trimmed by 3 bases and J by 2 bases, leaving 5 bases between them. Germline CDR1 and CDR2: SGHKS and YYEKEE (reference sequence). The CDR3 totals 12 residues. Sorting isolated naive CD4 T cells lacking CD45RO and expressing CD62L. The protocol was immunoSEQ multiplex PCR, while the TCRdb copy is restricted to in-frame clones and leaves out a portion. The sample yields 50,000 to 65,000 clones, around 94% seen once. On this clone: Its antigen is currently unknown.

Sequenced: naive CD4+ T cells from blood. Subset given: CD45RO-negative CD62L-positive naive CD4 T cells. The clonotype comes from a person between 55 and 69 years old in good health. The genes are TRBV5-5 and TRBJ2-5; D uncertain. The CDR3 DNA is TGTGCCAGCAGCTGGCAACAAGAGACCCAGTACTTC. Amino acids: CASSWQQETQYF.